The text below deals with one T cell receptor beta chain. Its target antigen remains unknown. Per-base quality was not reported, and no clone a single base away is much larger than it. This sample stems from a study of beta chain features in type 1 diabetes (dated by TCRdb to 2017 to 2018). For the wider study: Mean age, gender distribution, total cell number and subset yield were not different between patients and healthy donors. Across all samples, 107,917,701 sorted cells were examined, and cell number per subset correlated strongly with RNA yield. The study compared the TCRB repertoires of sorted circulating CD4+ T cell subsets in recently diagnosed type 1 diabetes patients with those in matched healthy donors. Regulatory and stem cell-like memory subsets were obtained from only 8 patients and about 8 healthy donors, while naive and central memory subsets were obtained from all 30 or so donors. Summary of the overall study and its limitations: Because cDNA was sequenced instead of genomic DNA, highly expressing activated cells could be over-represented, though the groups showed no difference in activation or CD3 levels. Naive, central memory and regulatory TCRB repertoires appeared more similar among patients than among healthy donors. Type 1 diabetes patients showed a moderate but significant shortening of TCRB CDR3 length in all four CD4+ subsets. Patients with type 1 diabetes made fewer insertions and deleted more nucleotides at VDJ recombination sites, implying thymic rearrangement abnormalities. Shorter templates might be favored by PCR, yet because patient and control samples were amplified and corrected together, any such skew would affect both groups equally. HLA sub-analyses involved small numbers of individuals, so any influence of HLA type on TCRB rearrangement remained unresolved.

Each donor gave one peripheral blood draw, about 110 mL on average, collected into heparinised tubes. Naive, central memory, regulatory and stem cell-like memory CD4+ T cells were sorted on a BD FACSAria II using a panel including CD45RO, CCR7, CD25, CD127, CD95 and CD27. All sorted populations exceeded 95% purity. PBMCs were separated immediately by Lymphoprep density gradient centrifugation and were stained directly, without being cultured. Samples were stained and sorted in pairs, with one healthy donor and one patient per experiment, so that batch effects were minimized. V was cut back by 1 base and J by 6 bases, leaving a gap of 15 bases between them. CDR1 and CDR2 were assigned from the germline V gene (reference sequence) as SEHNR and FQNEAQ. Its CDR3 holds 15 amino acids, cysteine through phenylalanine. The DNA shown is the 45-base CDR3, in frame from base 1. The High Capacity cDNA Reverse Transcription Kit was used to reverse transcribe all of the isolated RNA, meaning that expressed TCRB transcripts were what got sequenced. Deep immunoSEQ sequencing was performed on naive, central memory and regulatory T cell samples, with an average of approximately 3.9 million total reads per sample. Sorted cells were lysed in RLT buffer, and RNA was extracted using DNase-treated RNeasy Micro or Mini kits according to cell number. Each cell subset was processed separately to prevent cross-contamination, with patient and healthy donor samples processed together. Using the immunoSEQ multiplex PCR, TCRB sequences were amplified from cDNA into 87-bp fragments spanning the CDR3 region. Sequencing of the amplicons was done on the Illumina HiSeq platform. Turning to the authors' computational methods: PCR bias was computationally corrected using synthetic template baselines, reads within Hamming distance 2 were collapsed, and singletons that could not be merged were discarded. By aligning reads against IMGT, V, D and J genes, CDR3 length, and insertions or deletions at six rearrangement sites were assigned. Clonotype counts were normalized to sorted cell number within each subset before computing true diversity and Gini coefficients with the tcR R package. Repertoire sharing was quantified using the overlap coefficient calculated on TCRB nucleotide sequences. Out-of-frame TCRB sequences from naive cells were analyzed as a proxy for the pre-selection repertoire. Sourced from immuneACCESS, this table was stored by TCRdb with only in-frame sequences that have V and J called. A share of the clones is absent; for the studies checked, an unresolved V gene accounts for under half, and the remainder has no known explanation. V, J and clone size are taken as reported in that table, and D and trimming were inferred from the DNA itself. The sample includes roughly 350,000 clones, with approximately 11% observed a single time. About 0.015% of the sample is taken by the ten largest.

This sequence uses TRBV7-9 and TRBJ2-5; possibly the D gene is TRBD1, per 6 matching bases. The receptor comes from a woman in her twenties or thirties in good health. Sequencing used naive CD4+ T cells from blood. Per the publication, the cell subset or site label means: true naive CD4+ T cells. The CDR3 reads CASSLDPQGRKTQYF. The DNA sequence is given as TGTGCCAGCAGCTTAGATCCCCAGGGGAGAAAGACCCAGTACTTC.